This is a list of T cell receptor beta chains from one sample in a study of shared clonotypes between healthy human individuals. Repertoires were generated with immunoSEQ multiplex PCR, while TCRdb's copy carries only in-frame clones and drops some. The sample includes around 1,900,000 clones, around 93% seen only once; the top ten take about 1.6%. Specimen: naive CD8+ T cells from PBMCs. Every receptor here comes from a young man in good health. Some clones in this sample may be carry-over from other donors' samples. The CDR3 runs from the conserved cysteine through the conserved F or W. Each record gives: J gene, CDR3 length, D gene, clone size, V gene, CDR3 DNA, CDR3 protein. The D gene is left open where the match is weak. Size is stated for part of the rows, as once, few or many counts, or as a class when the clone is expanded.

j_gene: TRBJ2-1; len: 16; d_gene: TRBD1; abundance: .; v_gene: TRBV9; CDR3nt: TGTGCCAGCAGCCCCTCACCGGGACAGATCTACAATGAGCAGTTCTTC; CDR3aa: CASSPSPGQIYNEQFF
j_gene: TRBJ2-1; len: 15; d_gene: TRBD1; abundance: .; v_gene: TRBV19; CDR3nt: TGTGCCAGTAGTCCACGGGACAGGACGAACAATGAGCAGTTCTTC; CDR3aa: CASSPRDRTNNEQFF
j_gene: TRBJ1-5; len: 14; d_gene: .; abundance: .; v_gene: TRBV9; CDR3nt: TGTGCCAGCAGCGTCGGCAGGGAGGATCAGCCCCAGCATTTT; CDR3aa: CASSVGREDQPQHF
j_gene: TRBJ1-5; len: 15; d_gene: TRBD1; abundance: .; v_gene: TRBV9; CDR3nt: TGTGCCAGCAGCCCCGGGACAGGAGGTTCTCAGCCCCAGCATTTT; CDR3aa: CASSPGTGGSQPQHF
j_gene: TRBJ1-4; len: 14; d_gene: .; abundance: .; v_gene: TRBV25-1; CDR3nt: TGTGCCAGCAGTGAATGGGGTAAAGGCGAGGTACTGTTTTTT; CDR3aa: CASSEWGKGEVLFF
j_gene: TRBJ2-1; len: 16; d_gene: TRBD1; abundance: .; v_gene: TRBV7-3; CDR3nt: TGTGCCAGCAGCCTAACCGGGACAGGGGCTTACAATGAGCAGTTCTTC; CDR3aa: CASSLTGTGAYNEQFF
j_gene: TRBJ2-5; len: 14; d_gene: .; abundance: once; v_gene: TRBV2; CDR3nt: TGTGCCAGCAGTGAATTTCTAGGGTACGAGACCCAGTACTTC; CDR3aa: CASSEFLGYETQYF
j_gene: TRBJ2-1; len: 15; d_gene: TRBD2; abundance: .; v_gene: TRBV7-3; CDR3nt: TGTGCCAGCAGCTCACTAGCGGGAACCTACAATGAGCAGTTCTTC; CDR3aa: CASSSLAGTYNEQFF
j_gene: TRBJ2-1; len: 15; d_gene: .; abundance: .; v_gene: TRBV6-1; CDR3nt: TGTGCCAGCAGTGAGAGGACGGGGTCCTACAATGAGCAGTTCTTC; CDR3aa: CASSERTGSYNEQFF
j_gene: TRBJ1-5; len: 14; d_gene: .; abundance: .; v_gene: TRBV4-1; CDR3nt: TGCGCCAGCAGCCCCATTCGGGAGGGACAGCCCCAGCATTTT; CDR3aa: CASSPIREGQPQHF
j_gene: TRBJ2-1; len: 14; d_gene: .; abundance: .; v_gene: TRBV9; CDR3nt: TGTGCCAGCAGCGTAGGTGACAACCTCGGTGAGCAGTTCTTC; CDR3aa: CASSVGDNLGEQFF
j_gene: TRBJ1-2; len: 14; d_gene: .; abundance: .; v_gene: TRBV10-2; CDR3nt: TGCGCCAGCAGTGAGGCCGGAATTAACTATGGCTACACCTTC; CDR3aa: CASSEAGINYGYTF
j_gene: TRBJ1-5; len: 15; d_gene: .; abundance: .; v_gene: TRBV27; CDR3nt: TGTGCCAGCAGTTTAAGGGAGCCTCATAATCAGCCCCAGCATTTT; CDR3aa: CASSLREPHNQPQHF
j_gene: TRBJ2-3; len: 15; d_gene: .; abundance: .; v_gene: TRBV27; CDR3nt: TGTGCCAGCCGCGCCCAGCGGGCCCTCACAGATACGCAGTATTTT; CDR3aa: CASRAQRALTDTQYF
j_gene: TRBJ2-5; len: 14; d_gene: TRBD1; abundance: .; v_gene: TRBV7-3; CDR3nt: TGTGCCAGCAGCCCTCGAGGGGGCGCGGAGACCCAGTACTTC; CDR3aa: CASSPRGGAETQYF
j_gene: TRBJ1-2; len: 14; d_gene: .; abundance: .; v_gene: TRBV30; CDR3nt: TGTGCCTGGAGTGTGACGGGGCCGCCGCTAGGCTACACCTTC; CDR3aa: CAWSVTGPPLGYTF
j_gene: TRBJ2-7; len: 14; d_gene: .; abundance: .; v_gene: TRBV28; CDR3nt: TGTGCCAGCAGTTTATTGACAGCAGACTACGAGCAGTACTTC; CDR3aa: CASSLLTADYEQYF
j_gene: TRBJ2-7; len: 16; d_gene: TRBD2; abundance: .; v_gene: TRBV5-1; CDR3nt: TGCGCCAGCAGCCCGACAGCGGGAGACGTTACCTACGAGCAGTACTTC; CDR3aa: CASSPTAGDVTYEQYF
j_gene: TRBJ2-1; len: 14; d_gene: TRBD2; abundance: .; v_gene: TRBV27; CDR3nt: TGTGCCAGCAGTCACGGGACTAGCGGGAATGAGCAGTTCTTC; CDR3aa: CASSHGTSGNEQFF
j_gene: TRBJ1-2; len: 13; d_gene: TRBD1; abundance: .; v_gene: TRBV6-6; CDR3nt: TGTGCCAGCAGAATGGGACAGGGGGCTGGCTACACCTTC; CDR3aa: CASRMGQGAGYTF
j_gene: TRBJ2-5; len: 17; d_gene: TRBD2; abundance: .; v_gene: TRBV5-4; CDR3nt: TGTGCCAGCAGCCCACCCGGACTAGCTGAGTACCAAGAGACCCAGTACTTC; CDR3aa: CASSPPGLAEYQETQYF
j_gene: TRBJ2-7; len: 16; d_gene: TRBD2; abundance: .; v_gene: TRBV4-1; CDR3nt: TGCGCCAGCAGCCAAGATCGACTAGCGGGAGCCTACGAGCAGTACTTC; CDR3aa: CASSQDRLAGAYEQYF